The 10 T cell receptor beta chains below all came from one sample that was sequenced in a study of CD4 T cells in relation to SARS-CoV-2 and coronaviruses. Generated by immunoSEQ multiplex PCR, the TCRdb table keeps only in-frame clones and is missing some. The table shows roughly 31,000 clones, with 72% occurring only once. No antigen has been identified for these receptors. CD4+ T cells from unexposed donors were obtained before the COVID-19 pandemic (2011-2018). After approximately 10 days of culture, CD4+ T cells were isolated. Sequenced: CD4+ T cells from PBMCs, cultured in vitro. The receptors come from a human donor in good health.

The V call is TRBV3-1 (or the pseudogene TRBV3-2), the J call TRBJ1-5, with D uncertain. Between the trimmed V and J ends, which lost 4 bases and 7 bases, there was a span of 14 bases. The CDR3 is made up of 14 amino acids. Germline-derived CDR1 and CDR2 are LGHDT and YNNKEL (reference sequence). In DNA form, the CDR3 reads TGTGCCAGCAGCCCCGGGTCACTGGGGCAGCCCCAGCATTTT. Translated, it gives CASSPGSLGQPQHF.

A single count supports this clone. The chain couples TRBV9 to TRBJ2-1, with 7 bases matching TRBD1. CDR1 is SGDLS, CDR2 YYNGEE, per germline. This CDR3 has 14 amino acids. The ends lost 0 bases at V and 8 bases at J; junction bases unmatched: 5. In nucleotides, the CDR3 is TGTGCCAGCAGCGTAGCGACCAGGGGGTATGAGCAGTTCTTC. Translation: CASSVATRGYEQFF.

The chain uses TRBV7-6 and TRBJ1-3; D gene ambiguous. The V gene lost 1 base and the J gene lost 1 base, with 5 bases spanning the gap. This CDR3 is built from 14 residues. Germline CDR1 reads SGHVS; CDR2 reads FNYEAQ. The CDR3 DNA is TGTGCCAGCAGCTTAGGAACATCTGGAAACACCATATATTTT. It yields the protein CASSLGTSGNTIYF.

V gene TRBV11-2 combines with J gene TRBJ2-5; maybe TRBD2 (6 bases). The CDR3 is made up of 16 amino acids. The V end was cut by 1 base, the J end by 1 base, with 13 bases between. The germline gives CDR1 SGHAT, CDR2 FQNNGV. The CDR3 here is CASSLGAGPPQETQYF. The CDR3 region has the DNA TGTGCCAGCAGCTTAGGCGCGGGGCCTCCCCAAGAGACCCAGTACTTC.

The chain links TRBV3-1 (or the pseudogene TRBV3-2) to TRBJ1-3; D perhaps matches TRBD1 (6 bases). The CDR3 covers 16 residues. V lost 4 bases and J 2 bases, leaving 15 bases between the germline ends. The germline CDR1 and CDR2 sequences are LGHDT and YNNKEL (reference sequence). CDR3 sequence reads: CASSPTNRQAGNTIYF. The CDR3 DNA follows: TGTGCCAGCAGCCCAACGAACCGACAGGCTGGAAACACCATATATTTT.

The rearrangement uses TRBV6-5 and TRBJ2-7; D may correspond to TRBD1 or TRBD2 (5 bases each). The length of the CDR3 is 13 residues. The V gene lost 4 bases and the J gene lost 0 bases, with 7 bases spanning the gap. From germline, CDR1 is MNHEY and CDR2 SVGAGI. The CDR3: CASSWDRSYEQYF. As DNA, the CDR3 is TGTGCCAGCAGTTGGGACCGCTCCTACGAGCAGTACTTC.

V and J are TRBV4-3 and TRBJ2-1; D may be TRBD1 or TRBD2 (6 bases each). Germline CDR1 is LGHNA and CDR2 is YSLEER. V was trimmed by 0 bases and J by 14 bases, leaving 14 bases between them. CDR3 length equals 13 residues. The CDR3 protein is CASSQERGAGEFF. The CDR3 DNA sequence: TGCGCCAGCAGCCAAGAGAGGGGGGCCGGCGAGTTCTTC.

The V call is TRBV7-2, the J call TRBJ2-2; the D is unclear. Trimming left V 0 bases short and J 8 bases short, with 7 bases between. The CDR3 has 13 amino acids. Per germline, CDR1 SGHTA and CDR2 FQGNSA. In DNA form, the CDR3 reads TGTGCCAGCAGCTTAGCGCTTAGGGGGGAGCTGTTTTTT. Amino acids: CASSLALRGELFF.

The genes are TRBV11-3 and TRBJ2-2; D gene uncertain. The CDR3 length is 15 residues. V lost 8 bases and J lost 6, with 19 bases in between. Germline V CDR1 and CDR2: SGHNT, YENEEA. The CDR3 sequence is CASGNRALGPGELFF. CDR3 nucleotide sequence: TGTGCCAGCGGCAATCGGGCACTCGGACCCGGGGAGCTGTTTTTT.

V gene TRBV5-1 combines with J gene TRBJ2-3, with 9 bases identical to TRBD2. Germline CDR1 is SGHRS and CDR2 is YFSETQ. The CDR3 contains 16 residues. The V gene end was trimmed by 0 bases and the J gene end by 4 bases; junction bases not matched to a gene: 6. CDR3 nucleotide sequence: TGCGCCAGCAGCTTGGACGGCGGGAGGGCCGCAGATACGCAGTATTTT. This translates into CASSLDGGRAADTQYF.